The clone carrying this TCR beta chain occurred many times. Its antigen is unidentified. There are 14 residues in the CDR3. CDR1 is KGHSH and CDR2 is LQKENI in the germline V gene. V lost 2 bases to trimming and J lost 0 bases, with 5 bases between them. The data were taken from a study of early T cells in non-severe SARS-CoV-2 infection. Whole-study findings and limits: Clonotype matching in VDJdb favored anti-spike CD8 responses and did not capture private and CD4 specificities.

Attachment of unique molecular identifiers to individual cDNA molecules was performed. TCRdb reprocessed the 5' RACE reads via MiXCR and lists one record per CDR3 protein. The data show 55,000 to 70,000 distinct CDR3 sequences, more than 8.5% seen once. Sample: whole blood. This TCR was recovered from an adult who was a healthcare worker with PCR-confirmed SARS-CoV-2 infection or an uninfected control (not recorded which). The J gene is TRBJ1-3, the V gene TRBV18; D is undetermined. This CDR3 reads CASSPSGSGNTIYF. The CDR3 DNA follows: TGTGCCAGCTCACCATCCGGCTCTGGAAACACCATATATTTT. Full variable domain (missing parts from reference TRBV18 and TRBJ1-3): NAGVMQNPRHLVRRRGQEARLRCSPMKGHSHVYWYRQLPEEGLKFMVYLQKENIIDESGMPKERFSAEFPKEGPSILRIQQVVRGDSAAYFCASSPSGSGNTIYFGEGSWLTVV.